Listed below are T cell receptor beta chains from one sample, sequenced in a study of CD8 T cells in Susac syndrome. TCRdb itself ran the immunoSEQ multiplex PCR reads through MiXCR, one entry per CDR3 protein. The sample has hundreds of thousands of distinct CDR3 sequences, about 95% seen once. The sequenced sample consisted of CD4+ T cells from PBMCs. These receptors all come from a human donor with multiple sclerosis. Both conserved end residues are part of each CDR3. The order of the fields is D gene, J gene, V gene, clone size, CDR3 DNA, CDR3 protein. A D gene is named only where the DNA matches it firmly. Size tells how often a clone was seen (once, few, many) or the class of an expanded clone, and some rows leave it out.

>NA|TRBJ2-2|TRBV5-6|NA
TGTGCCAGCAGCTCTTTTGGGGAGCTGTTTTTT
CASSSFGELFF
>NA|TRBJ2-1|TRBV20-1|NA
TGCAGTGCGTACAGGGACGAGGGGTTCTTC
CSAYRDEGFF
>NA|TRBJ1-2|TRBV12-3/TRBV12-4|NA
TGTGCCAGCAGTTTGGGAACCTATGGCTACACCTTC
CASSLGTYGYTF
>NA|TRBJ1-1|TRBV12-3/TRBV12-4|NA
TGTGCCAGCAGTTTAAGGCCTATCGAAGCTTTCTTT
CASSLRPIEAFF
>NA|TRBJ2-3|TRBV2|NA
TGTGCCAGCAGGGATCGCGGCCACGGGGATACGCAGTATTTT
CASRDRGHGDTQYF
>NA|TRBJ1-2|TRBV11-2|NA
TGTGCCAGCAGCTTAGGTGGCCGCGAGGGCTACACCTTC
CASSLGGREGYTF
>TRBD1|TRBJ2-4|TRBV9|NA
TGTGCCAGCAGCGTCGGAGACAGGGATCTTCGGGACATTCAGTACTTC
CASSVGDRDLRDIQYF
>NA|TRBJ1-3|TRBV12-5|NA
TGTGCTAGTGGCCTCGGGATTTCCGACGGCAACACCATATATTTT
CASGLGISDGNTIYF
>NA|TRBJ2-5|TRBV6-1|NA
TGTGCCAGCAGTGATTTAGCGGCTCAAGAGACCCAGTACTTC
CASSDLAAQETQYF
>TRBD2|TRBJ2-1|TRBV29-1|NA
TGCAGCGTTCGGACTAGCGGGCCGTGGGATGAGCAGTTCTTC
CSVRTSGPWDEQFF
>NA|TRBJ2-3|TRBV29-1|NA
TGCAGCGTTGAGGAGGGCACGCAGTATTTT
CSVEEGTQYF
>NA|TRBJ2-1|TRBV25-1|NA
TGTGCCAGCAAATCGGACAGCCCCAGCTCCTACAATGAGCAGTTCTTC
CASKSDSPSSYNEQFF
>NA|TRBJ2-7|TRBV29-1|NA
TGCAGCGTCGCTTACATTGAGGGCTACGAGCAGTACTTC
CSVAYIEGYEQYF
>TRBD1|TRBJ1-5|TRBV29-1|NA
TGCAGCGAAGACAGGGAGGGGCAGCCCCAGCATTTT
CSEDREGQPQHF
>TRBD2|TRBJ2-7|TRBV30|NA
TGTGCCTTAGAGCGGGAGGTCGAGCAGTACTTC
CALEREVEQYF
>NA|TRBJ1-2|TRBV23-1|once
TGCGCCAGCAGTCCATCCCCAGTTCGGCTATGGGGCTATGGCTACACCTTC
CASSPSPVRLWGYGYTF
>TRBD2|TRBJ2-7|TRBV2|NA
TGTGCCAGCACCAAACTAGCGGGGGGTTCCGACGAGCAGTACTTC
CASTKLAGGSDEQYF
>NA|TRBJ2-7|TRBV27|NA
TGTGCCAGCAGTTGGGGCCGAGCCTACGAGCAGTACTTC
CASSWGRAYEQYF
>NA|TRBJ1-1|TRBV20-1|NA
TGCAGTGCTAGTGTTGGGGGGGCTGAAGCTTTCTTT
CSASVGGAEAFF
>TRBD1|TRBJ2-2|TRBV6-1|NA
TGTGCCAGCATTGACCCGACAGGGGCGAACACCGGGGAGCTGTTTTTT
CASIDPTGANTGELFF
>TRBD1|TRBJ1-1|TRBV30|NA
TGTGCCTGGAGGAGAGGGGGACAGGGGAACACTGAAGCTTTCTTT
CAWRRGGQGNTEAFF
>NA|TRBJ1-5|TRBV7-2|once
TGTGCCAGCAGCACCCAGGGAAGGGGGCAGCCCCAGCATTTT
CASSTQGRGQPQHF
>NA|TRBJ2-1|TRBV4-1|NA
TGCGCCAGCAGCCACGGAGATCGGCCCAATGAGCAGTTCTTC
CASSHGDRPNEQFF
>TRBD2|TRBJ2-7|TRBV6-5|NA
TGTGCCAGCAGTTACAATGGCGGGGGAGCCTACGAGCAGTACTTC
CASSYNGGGAYEQYF
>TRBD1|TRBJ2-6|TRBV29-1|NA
TGCAGCACTTCCGGGACAGCCTCTGGGGCCAACGTCCTGACTTTC
CSTSGTASGANVLTF
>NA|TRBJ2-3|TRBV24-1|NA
TGTGCCACCAGTTCGTCAGCTAGCACAGATACGCAGTATTTT
CATSSSASTDTQYF
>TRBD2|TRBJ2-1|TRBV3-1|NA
TGTGCCAGCAGCCCGGGGACTAGCGGGAGGGCCTCCGGGCAGTTCTTC
CASSPGTSGRASGQFF
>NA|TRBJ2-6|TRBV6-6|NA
TGTGCCAGCAGTTTGGGACATGCTGGGGCCAACGTCCTGACTTTC
CASSLGHAGANVLTF
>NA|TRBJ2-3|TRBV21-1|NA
TGTGCCAGCAGCAAAGCGCAACGGGGTGCATTAGATACGCAGTATTTT
CASSKAQRGALDTQYF
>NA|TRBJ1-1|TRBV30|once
TGTGCCTGGAGTGCTTGGGGGTCGAAGAACACTGAAGCTTTCTTT
CAWSAWGSKNTEAFF
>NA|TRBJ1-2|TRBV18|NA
TGTGCCAGCTCACCGACCCCTGTGAGAACCTATGGCTACACCTTC
CASSPTPVRTYGYTF
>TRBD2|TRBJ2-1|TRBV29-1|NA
TGCAGCGTTGGGGGGAGGGGTTTTTCGGATGAGCAGTTCTTC
CSVGGRGFSDEQFF
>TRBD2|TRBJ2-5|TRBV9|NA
TGTGCCAGCAGCGTAGAAAGCGGCGGGGGGGAGACCCAGTACTTC
CASSVESGGGETQYF
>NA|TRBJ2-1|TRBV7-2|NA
TGTGCCAGCAGCTTTAGTCGGGCCAGTAACAATGAGCAGTTCTTC
CASSFSRASNNEQFF
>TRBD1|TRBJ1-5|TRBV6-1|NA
TGTGCCAGCACCCGATGGCCGGACAGGGCGGATCAGCCCCAGCATTTT
CASTRWPDRADQPQHF
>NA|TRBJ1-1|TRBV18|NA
TGTGCCAGCTCGCGTAACAGGGACACTGAAGCTTTCTTT
CASSRNRDTEAFF
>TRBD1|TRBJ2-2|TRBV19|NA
TGTGCCAGTAGTATGGACAGGGTAAACGGGGAGCTGTTTTTT
CASSMDRVNGELFF
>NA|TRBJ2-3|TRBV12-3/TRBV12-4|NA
TGTGCCAGCAGCCCCATACCCCTCGGTACAGCAGATACGCAGTATTTT
CASSPIPLGTADTQYF
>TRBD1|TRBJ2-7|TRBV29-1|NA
TGCAGCGGTGGACAGGGGACCTACGAGCAGTACTTC
CSGGQGTYEQYF
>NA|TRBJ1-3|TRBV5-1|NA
TGCGCCAGCAACACCGGGACGGACCCTCACTCTGGAAACACCATATATTTT
CASNTGTDPHSGNTIYF
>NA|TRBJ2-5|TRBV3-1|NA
TGTGCCAGCAGCCAACCCCTGACAGGAGTGGCGTACTTC
CASSQPLTGVAYF
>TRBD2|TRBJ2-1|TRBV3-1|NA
TGTGCCAGCAGCCAAGATCCCGCGGGAGCTTCCGATGAGCAGTTCTTC
CASSQDPAGASDEQFF
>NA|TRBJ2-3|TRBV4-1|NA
TGCGCCAGCAGCCAAGAGGACTGGACCTCCCGGGACACAGATACGCAGTATTTT
CASSQEDWTSRDTDTQYF